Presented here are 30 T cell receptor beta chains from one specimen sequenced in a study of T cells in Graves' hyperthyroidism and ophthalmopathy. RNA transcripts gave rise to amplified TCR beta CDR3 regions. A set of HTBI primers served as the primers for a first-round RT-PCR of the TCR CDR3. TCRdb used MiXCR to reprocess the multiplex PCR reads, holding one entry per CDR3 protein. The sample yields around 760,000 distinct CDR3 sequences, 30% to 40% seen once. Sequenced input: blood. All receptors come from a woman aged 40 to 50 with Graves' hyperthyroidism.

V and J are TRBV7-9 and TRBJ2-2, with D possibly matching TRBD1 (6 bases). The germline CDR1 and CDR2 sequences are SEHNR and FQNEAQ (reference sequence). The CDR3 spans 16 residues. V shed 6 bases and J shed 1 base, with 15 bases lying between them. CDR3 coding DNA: TGTGCCAGCAGTAGTACAGGGTTTTGGAACACCGGGGAGCTGTTTTTT. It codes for CASSSTGFWNTGELFF.

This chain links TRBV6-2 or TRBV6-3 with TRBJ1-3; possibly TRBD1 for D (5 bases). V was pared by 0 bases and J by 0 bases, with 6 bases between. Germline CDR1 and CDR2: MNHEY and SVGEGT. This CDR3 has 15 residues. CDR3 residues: CASSYSTDSGNTIYF. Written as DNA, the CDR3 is TGTGCCAGCAGTTACTCGACAGACTCTGGAAACACCATATATTTT.

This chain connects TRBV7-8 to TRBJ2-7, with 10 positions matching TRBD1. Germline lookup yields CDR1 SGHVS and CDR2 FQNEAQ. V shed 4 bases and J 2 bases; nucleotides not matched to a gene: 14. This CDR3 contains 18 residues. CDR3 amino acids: CASSSPGQGYERAYEQYF. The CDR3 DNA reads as TGTGCCAGCAGCTCCCCGGGACAGGGGTACGAGCGCGCCTACGAGCAGTACTTC.

In DNA, the CDR3 is TGTGCCAGCAGCCTGCCTGGCGGGAGGGCCGTAGATACGCAGTATTTT. It translates to CASSLPGGRAVDTQYF. This sequence joins TRBV24-1 and TRBJ2-3, with 9 bases matching TRBD2. The trim removed 11 bases at V and 5 bases at J, leaving 16 bases unmatched. There are 16 residues in the CDR3. Germline V gene data show CDR1 as KGHDR and CDR2 as SFDVKD.

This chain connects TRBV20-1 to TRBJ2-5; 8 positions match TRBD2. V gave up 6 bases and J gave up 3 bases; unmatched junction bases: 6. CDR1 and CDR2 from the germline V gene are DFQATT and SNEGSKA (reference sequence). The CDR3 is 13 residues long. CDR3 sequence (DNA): TGCAGTGCCGTAGGACTAGCCGAAGAGACCCAGTACTTC. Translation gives CSAVGLAEETQYF.

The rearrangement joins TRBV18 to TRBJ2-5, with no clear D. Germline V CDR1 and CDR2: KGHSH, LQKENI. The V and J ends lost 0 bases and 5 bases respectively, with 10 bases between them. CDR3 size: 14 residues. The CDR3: CASSPPIPPETQYF. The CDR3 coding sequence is TGTGCCAGCTCACCACCGATCCCCCCGGAGACCCAGTACTTC.

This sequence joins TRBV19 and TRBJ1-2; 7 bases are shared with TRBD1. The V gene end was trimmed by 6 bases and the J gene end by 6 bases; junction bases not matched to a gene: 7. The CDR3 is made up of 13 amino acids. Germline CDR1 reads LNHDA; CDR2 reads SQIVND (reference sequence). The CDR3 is CASRETGWDGYTF. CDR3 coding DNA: TGTGCCAGTAGGGAGACAGGGTGGGATGGCTACACCTTC.

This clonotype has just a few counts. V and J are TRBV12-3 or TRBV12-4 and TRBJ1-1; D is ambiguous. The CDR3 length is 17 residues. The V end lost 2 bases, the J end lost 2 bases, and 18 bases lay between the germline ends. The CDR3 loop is CASSLWGPYLPNTEAFF. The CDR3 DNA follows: TGTGCCAGCAGTTTATGGGGTCCATACCTTCCTAACACTGAAGCTTTCTTT.

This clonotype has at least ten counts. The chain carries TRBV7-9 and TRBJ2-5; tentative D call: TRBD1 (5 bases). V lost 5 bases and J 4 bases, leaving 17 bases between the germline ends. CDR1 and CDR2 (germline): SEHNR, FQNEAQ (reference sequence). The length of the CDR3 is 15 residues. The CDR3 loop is CASSHVLGRVETQYF. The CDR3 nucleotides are TGTGCCAGCAGCCACGTACTGGGGCGTGTAGAGACCCAGTACTTC.

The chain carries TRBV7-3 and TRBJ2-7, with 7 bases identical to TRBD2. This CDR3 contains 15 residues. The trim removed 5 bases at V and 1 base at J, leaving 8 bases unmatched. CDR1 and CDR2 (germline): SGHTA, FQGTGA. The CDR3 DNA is TGTGCCAGCAGCCAAGATTTGGGAGGGTCCTACGAGCAGTACTTC. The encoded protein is CASSQDLGGSYEQYF.

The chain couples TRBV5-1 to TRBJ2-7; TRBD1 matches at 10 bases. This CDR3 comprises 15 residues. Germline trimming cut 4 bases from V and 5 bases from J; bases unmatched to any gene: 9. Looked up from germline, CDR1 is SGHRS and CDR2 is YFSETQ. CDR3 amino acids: CASSVRQGAVDEQYF. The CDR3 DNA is TGCGCCAGCAGCGTACGACAGGGGGCGGTCGACGAGCAGTACTTC.

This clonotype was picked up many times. In nucleotides, the CDR3 is TGTGCCAGCAGCGTAGGGTCCAGCGACACTGAAGCTTTCTTT. Translating gives CASSVGSSDTEAFF. This chain joins TRBV9 and TRBJ1-1, with unresolved D. V was clipped by 0 bases and J by 3 bases, with 9 bases between them. The CDR3 has 14 amino acids. The germline V gene has CDR1 SGDLS and CDR2 YYNGEE.

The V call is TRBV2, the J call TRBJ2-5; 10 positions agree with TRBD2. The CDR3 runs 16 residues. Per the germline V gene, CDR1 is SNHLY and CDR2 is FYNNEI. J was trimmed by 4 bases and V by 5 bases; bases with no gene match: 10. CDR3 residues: CASSTSRGLARETQYF. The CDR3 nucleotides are TGTGCCAGCAGTACCTCCCGGGGACTAGCGAGAGAGACCCAGTACTTC.

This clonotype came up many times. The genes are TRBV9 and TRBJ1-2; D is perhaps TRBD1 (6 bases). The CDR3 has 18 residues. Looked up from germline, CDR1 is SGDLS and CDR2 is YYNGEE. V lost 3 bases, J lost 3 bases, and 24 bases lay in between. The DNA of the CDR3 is TGTGCCAGCAGCGCAGGGCTGGCGGCAGGGGTGTGGGACTATGGCTACACCTTC. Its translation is CASSAGLAAGVWDYGYTF.

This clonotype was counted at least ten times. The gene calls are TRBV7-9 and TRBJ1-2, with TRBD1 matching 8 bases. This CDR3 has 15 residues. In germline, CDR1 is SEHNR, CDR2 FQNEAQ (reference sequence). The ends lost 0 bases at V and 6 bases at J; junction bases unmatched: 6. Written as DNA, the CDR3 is TGTGCCAGCAGCTTAGCGGATGGACAGGGAGATGGCTACACCTTC. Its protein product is CASSLADGQGDGYTF.

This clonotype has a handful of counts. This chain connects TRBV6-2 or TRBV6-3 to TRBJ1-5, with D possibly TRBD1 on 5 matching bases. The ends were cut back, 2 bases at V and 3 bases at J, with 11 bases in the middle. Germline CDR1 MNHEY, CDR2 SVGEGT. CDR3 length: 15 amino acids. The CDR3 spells CASSYGAEYNQPQHF. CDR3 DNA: TGTGCCAGCAGTTACGGGGCAGAGTACAATCAGCCCCAGCATTTT.

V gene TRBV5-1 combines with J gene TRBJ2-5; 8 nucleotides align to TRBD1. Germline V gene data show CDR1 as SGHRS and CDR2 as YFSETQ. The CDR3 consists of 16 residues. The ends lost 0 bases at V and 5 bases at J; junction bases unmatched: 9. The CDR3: CASSLGHRGYVETQYF. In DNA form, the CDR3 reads TGCGCCAGCAGCTTGGGGCACAGGGGGTACGTGGAGACCCAGTACTTC. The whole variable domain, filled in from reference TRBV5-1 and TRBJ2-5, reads KAGVTQTPRYLIKTRGQQVTLSCSPISGHRSVSWYQQTPGQGLQFLFEYFSETQRNKGNFPGRFSGRQFSNSRSEMNVSTLELGDSALYLCASSLGHRGYVETQYFGPGTRLLVL.

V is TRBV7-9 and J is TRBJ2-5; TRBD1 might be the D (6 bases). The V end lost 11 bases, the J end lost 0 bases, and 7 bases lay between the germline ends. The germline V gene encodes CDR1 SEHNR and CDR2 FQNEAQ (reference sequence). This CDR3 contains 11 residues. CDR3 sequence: CAGDNQETQYF. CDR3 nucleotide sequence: TGTGCCGGGGACAACCAAGAGACCCAGTACTTC.

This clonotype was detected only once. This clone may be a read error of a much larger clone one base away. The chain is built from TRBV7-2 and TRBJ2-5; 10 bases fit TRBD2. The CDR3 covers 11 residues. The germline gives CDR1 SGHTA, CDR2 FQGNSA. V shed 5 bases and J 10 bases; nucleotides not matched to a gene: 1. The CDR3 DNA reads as TGTGCCAGCAGCGCTAGCGGGGGCCAGTACTTC. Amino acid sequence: CASSASGGQYF.

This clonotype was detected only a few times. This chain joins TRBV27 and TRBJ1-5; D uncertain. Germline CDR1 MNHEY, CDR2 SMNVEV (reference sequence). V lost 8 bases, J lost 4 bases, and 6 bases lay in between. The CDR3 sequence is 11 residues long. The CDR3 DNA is TGTGCCAGCGGAATTAATCAGCCCCAGCATTTT. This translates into CASGINQPQHF.

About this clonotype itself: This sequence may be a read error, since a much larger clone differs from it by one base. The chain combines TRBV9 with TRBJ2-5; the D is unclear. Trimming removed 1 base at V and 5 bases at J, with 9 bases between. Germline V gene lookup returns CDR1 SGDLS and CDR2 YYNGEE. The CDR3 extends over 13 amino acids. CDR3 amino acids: CASSVRLTETQYF. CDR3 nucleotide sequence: TGTGCCAGCAGCGTACGGCTTACCGAGACCCAGTACTTC.

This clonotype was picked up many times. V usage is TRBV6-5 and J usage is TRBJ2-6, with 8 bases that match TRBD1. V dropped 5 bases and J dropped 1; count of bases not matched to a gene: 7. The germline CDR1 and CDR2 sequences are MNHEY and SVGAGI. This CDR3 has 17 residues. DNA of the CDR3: TGTGCCAGCAGTGCCCGGACAGGGAGGTCTGGGGCCAACGTCCTGACTTTC. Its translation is CASSARTGRSGANVLTF.

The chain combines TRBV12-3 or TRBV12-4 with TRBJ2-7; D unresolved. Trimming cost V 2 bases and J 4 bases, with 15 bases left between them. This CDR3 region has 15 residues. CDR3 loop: CASSLRAPPDYEQYF. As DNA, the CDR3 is TGTGCCAGCAGTTTAAGGGCACCCCCCGATTACGAGCAGTACTTC.

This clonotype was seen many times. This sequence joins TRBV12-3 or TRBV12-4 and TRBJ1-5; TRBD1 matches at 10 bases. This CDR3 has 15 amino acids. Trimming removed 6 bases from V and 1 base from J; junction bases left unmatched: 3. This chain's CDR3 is CASSTGQGSNQPQHF. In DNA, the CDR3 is TGTGCCAGCAGCACGGGACAGGGGAGCAATCAGCCCCAGCATTTT.

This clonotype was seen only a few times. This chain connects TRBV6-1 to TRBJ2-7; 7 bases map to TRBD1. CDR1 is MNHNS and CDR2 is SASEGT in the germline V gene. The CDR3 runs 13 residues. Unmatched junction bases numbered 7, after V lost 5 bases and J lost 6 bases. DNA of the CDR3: TGTGCCAGCAGTCGGGACAGTCTAAGCGAGCAGTACTTC. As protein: CASSRDSLSEQYF.

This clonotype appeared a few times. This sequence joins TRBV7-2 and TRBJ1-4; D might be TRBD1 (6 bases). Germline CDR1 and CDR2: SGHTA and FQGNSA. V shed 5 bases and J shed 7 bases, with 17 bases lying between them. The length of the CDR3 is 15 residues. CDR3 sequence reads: CASSQDGGRVEKLFF. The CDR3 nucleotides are TGTGCCAGCAGCCAAGATGGGGGGCGGGTTGAAAAACTGTTTTTT. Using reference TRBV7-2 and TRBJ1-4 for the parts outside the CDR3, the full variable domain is GAGVSQSPSNKVTEKGKDVELRCDPISGHTALYWYRQSLGQGLEFLIYFQGNSAPDKSGLPSDRFSAERTGGSVSTLTIQRTQQEDSAVYLCASSQDGGRVEKLFFGSGTQLSVL.

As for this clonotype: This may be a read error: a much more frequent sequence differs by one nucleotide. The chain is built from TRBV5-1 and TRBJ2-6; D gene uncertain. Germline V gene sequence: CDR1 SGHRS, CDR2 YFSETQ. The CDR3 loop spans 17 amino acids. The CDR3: CASSLEIGVSGANVLTF. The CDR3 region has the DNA TGTGCCAGCAGCTTGGAGATAGGTGTTTCTGGGGCCAACGTCCTGACTTTC.

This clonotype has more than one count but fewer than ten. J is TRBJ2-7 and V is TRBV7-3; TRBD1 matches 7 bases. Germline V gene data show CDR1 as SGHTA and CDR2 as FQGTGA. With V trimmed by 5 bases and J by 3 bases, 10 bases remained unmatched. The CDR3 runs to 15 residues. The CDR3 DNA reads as TGTGCCAGCAGCCCTACAGGGGCAGGGGTCTACGAGCAGTACTTC. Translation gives CASSPTGAGVYEQYF.

The CDR3 is CASSLTDSSYEQYF. CDR3 in DNA: TGTGCCAGCAGCTTAACGGACTCCTCCTACGAGCAGTACTTC. The rearrangement joins TRBV7-3 to TRBJ2-7, with a tentative D call TRBD2 (5 bases). This CDR3 spans 14 amino acids. From germline, CDR1 is SGHTA and CDR2 FQGTGA. Trimming removed 0 bases at V and 0 bases at J, with 6 bases between.

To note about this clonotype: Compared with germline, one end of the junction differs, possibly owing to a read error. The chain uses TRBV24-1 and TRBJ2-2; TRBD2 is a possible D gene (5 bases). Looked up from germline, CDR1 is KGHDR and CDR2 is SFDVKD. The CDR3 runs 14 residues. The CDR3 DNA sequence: TGTGCCACCGGTGTGGATCACGGCCTCGGGGAGCTGTTTTTC. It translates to CATGVDHGLGELFF.